This T cell receptor beta chain derives from a study of OX40 agonist ivuxolimab in advanced cancers. Study-level background: Partial responses were achieved by three patients, one with hepatocellular carcinoma and two with cutaneous melanoma.

Trimming pared 3 bases from V and 2 bases from J, leaving 11 bases between. Germline loops: CDR1 GTSNPN, CDR2 SVGIG (reference sequence). The CDR3 loop spans 13 amino acids. This table comes from immunoSEQ multiplex PCR, and its TCRdb copy is limited to in-frame clones, with some not included. The table includes under 50,000 clones, around 85% detected once. Exclusion applied to patients with autoimmune disease history or systemic immunosuppression. Points from the study as a whole: The work left the antigen specificity of expanded peripheral T cells undetermined.

A remark on this clone: Antigen unknown.

Sequenced material: CD4+ or CD8+ T cells sorted from blood, taken in a trial of the OX40 agonist ivuxolimab. The sequence was collected from an adult with an advanced solid tumor such as melanoma, head and neck, liver or kidney cancer. The chain recombines TRBV30 with TRBJ2-7; possibly TRBD2 for D (5 bases). For the CDR3, the DNA is TGTGCCTGGAGCCCCCACGGGGCCTACGAGCAGTACTTC. Amino acid sequence: CAWSPHGAYEQYF.